This entry lists 27 T cell receptor beta chains sequenced from one sample in a study of neurological immune-mediated disorders. In TCRdb, the 5' RACE reads were re-called with MiXCR into one record per CDR3 protein. The sample records nearly 60,000 distinct CDR3 sequences, around 3.4% being singletons. Sequences were obtained from PBMCs. The origin of the receptors is a woman aged 60-70 years with multiple sclerosis.

This clonotype has a count of ten or more. V and J are TRBV20-1 and TRBJ1-5; 11 nucleotides agree with TRBD1. Trimming at V came to 3 bases and at J to 7 bases, leaving 5 bases not matched to a gene. The CDR3 runs 14 residues. Germline V lookup: CDR1 DFQATT, CDR2 SNEGSKA (reference sequence). The CDR3 DNA sequence: TGCAGTGCTAGGAAGGGACAGGGGGTGCAGCCCCAGCATTTT. This encodes CSARKGQGVQPQHF.

The V gene is TRBV20-1, the J gene TRBJ2-7; D gene unclear. This CDR3 region has 11 residues. CDR1 is DFQATT and CDR2 is SNEGSKA in the germline V gene (reference sequence). The CDR3 here is CSGFFNYEQYF. CDR3 coding DNA: TGCAGCGGTTTCTTCAACTACGAGCAGTACTTC.

This clonotype was detected ten times or more. The chain employs TRBV20-1 and TRBJ2-1; TRBD2 matches at 8 bases. The CDR3 is made up of 15 amino acids. V dropped 6 bases and J dropped 6; count of bases not matched to a gene: 13. Per the germline V gene, CDR1 is DFQATT and CDR2 is SNEGSKA (reference sequence). The CDR3 DNA reads as TGCAGTGCCCCCCTTCGGGGGGGCGTCTCCAATGAGCAGTTCTTC. Translating it yields CSAPLRGGVSNEQFF.

This clonotype was observed many times. CDR3 DNA sequence: TGTGCCAGCAGCTCTTCCGGGGGGCTGAGGACTGAAGCTTTCTTT. Its protein product is CASSSSGGLRTEAFF. This chain links TRBV6-2 or TRBV6-3 with TRBJ1-1; maybe TRBD1 (6 bases). The germline V gene has CDR1 MNHEY and CDR2 SVGEGT. This CDR3 has 15 residues. Trimming cost V 6 bases and J 5 bases, with 19 bases left between them.

As concerns this clonotype: The germline gene is not matched at one end of the junction; a read error may be the cause. This chain links TRBV12-3 or TRBV12-4 with TRBJ1-5; D gene unclear. This CDR3 region has 13 residues. CDR3 sequence reads: CASSFVRRKTQNF. CDR3 nucleotides: TGTGCCAGCAGTTTTGTTCGGCGGAAGACCCAGAATTTT.

This clonotype was detected many times. This chain links TRBV5-1 with TRBJ2-7; D is unresolved. Per the germline V gene, CDR1 is SGHRS and CDR2 is YFSETQ. V was shortened by 0 bases and J by 4 bases, with 11 bases between the two germline ends. The CDR3 contains 14 residues. In DNA form, the CDR3 reads TGCGCCAGCAGCTTGGTGGCCAGTGGGTACGAGCAGTACTTC. As protein: CASSLVASGYEQYF.

This clonotype was seen many times. The rearrangement uses TRBV7-2 and TRBJ1-1; D might be TRBD1 (6 bases). In germline, CDR1 is SGHTA, CDR2 FQGNSA. V lost 6 bases, J lost 2 bases, and 13 bases lay in between. This CDR3 region has 14 residues. The CDR3 sequence is CASRGIRGNTEAFF. CDR3 DNA: TGTGCCAGCAGAGGCATCAGGGGCAACACTGAAGCTTTCTTT.

This clonotype was found many times. The chain has TRBV7-9 and TRBJ2-7; weak D call: TRBD2 (6 bases). The V gene lost 0 bases and the J gene lost 2 bases, with 8 bases spanning the gap. This CDR3 contains 14 residues. Germline CDR1 and CDR2: SEHNR and FQNEAQ (reference sequence). In nucleotides, the CDR3 is TGTGCCAGCAGCTTAGCGTCGGGGGCCTACGAGCAGTACTTC. It specifies CASSLASGAYEQYF.

The sample holds one count of this clonotype. A read error is possible here, since a much larger clone lies one base away. V is TRBV18 and J is TRBJ1-3; 9 nucleotides align to TRBD1. The CDR3 extends over 15 amino acids. Germline values: CDR1 KGHSH, CDR2 LQKENI. The CDR3 region is CASSPRTGVGKTIYF. The DNA of the CDR3 is TGTGCCAGCTCACCGAGGACAGGGGTTGGAAAAACCATATATTTT.

This clonotype has at least ten counts. The chain employs TRBV18 and TRBJ2-5; D call uncertain. This CDR3 is 13 amino acids long. The V and J ends lost 4 bases and 1 base respectively, with 7 bases between them. Germline V gene data show CDR1 as KGHSH and CDR2 as LQKENI. The CDR3 DNA reads as TGTGCCAGCTCACTGTGGACCCAAGAGACCCAGTACTTC. As protein: CASSLWTQETQYF.

This clonotype has a count of ten or more. This chain joins TRBV3-1 and TRBJ2-1, with 9 bases lining up with TRBD2. V lost 6 bases to trimming and J lost 5 bases; unmatched junction nucleotides: 5. Per the germline V gene, CDR1 is LGHDT and CDR2 is YNNKEL (reference sequence). This CDR3 is 14 amino acids long. The CDR3 is CASRQTSGNNEQFF. CDR3 DNA: TGTGCCAGCAGGCAGACTAGCGGTAACAATGAGCAGTTCTTC.

The table lists this clonotype with many counts. The V call is TRBV18, the J call TRBJ2-1, with 9 positions matching TRBD1. Looked up from germline, CDR1 is KGHSH and CDR2 is LQKENI. The CDR3 totals 16 residues. V was pared by 5 bases and J by 1 base, with 6 bases of the junction left unmatched. The CDR3, as DNA: TGTGCCAGCTCAGGCACCGGGACAGGGTCCTACAATGAGCAGTTCTTC. Amino acids: CASSGTGTGSYNEQFF.

This clonotype has at least ten counts. This rearrangement joins TRBV20-1 to TRBJ1-3; TRBD1 agrees at 8 bases. The germline V gene encodes CDR1 DFQATT and CDR2 SNEGSKA (reference sequence). The CDR3 consists of 15 residues. J was trimmed by 4 bases and V by 5 bases; bases with no gene match: 10. CDR3 amino acids: CSALIQDRAGNTIYF. CDR3 nucleotides: TGCAGTGCTCTCATACAGGACAGGGCCGGAAACACCATATATTTT.

The sample holds many counts of this clonotype. The CDR3 coding sequence is TGCGCCAGCAGCCAAATGGGTAGCCGTGGTGAGCAGTTCTTC. Its protein product is CASSQMGSRGEQFF. This chain connects TRBV4-1 to TRBJ2-1; D gene unclear. CDR1 is MGHRA and CDR2 is YSYEKL in the germline V gene. The V gene lost 2 bases and the J gene lost 9 bases, with 14 bases spanning the gap. The CDR3 spans 14 residues.

This clonotype was detected many times. J is TRBJ1-2 and V is TRBV4-1; 9 bases are a match to TRBD1. In germline, CDR1 is MGHRA, CDR2 YSYEKL. This CDR3 region has 16 residues. J was trimmed by 2 bases and V by 4 bases; bases with no gene match: 8. The CDR3 DNA sequence: TGCGCCAGCAGCCCCCCCTACAGGGGGCCGAACTATGGCTACACCTTC. Translation: CASSPPYRGPNYGYTF.

This clonotype was recorded many times. DNA for the CDR3: TGTGCCATCAGTGAACCGGGAAGGAACACTGAAGCTTTCTTT. Translating it yields CAISEPGRNTEAFF. The chain carries TRBV10-3 and TRBJ1-1; D is unresolved. CDR1 and CDR2 from the germline V gene are ENHRY and SYGVKD. V was shortened by 3 bases and J by 1 base, with 9 bases between the two germline ends. The CDR3 length is 14 residues.

This clonotype has a count of ten or more. The chain is built from TRBV6-2 or TRBV6-3 and TRBJ1-1; unclear D gene. Trimming left V 6 bases short and J 4 bases short, with 9 bases between. Germline V lookup: CDR1 MNHEY, CDR2 SVGEGT. This CDR3 comprises 12 residues. CDR3 coding DNA: TGTGCCAGCAGCCGCCTCCGCACTGAAGCTTTCTTT. Its protein product is CASSRLRTEAFF.

This clonotype was detected ten times or more. The chain carries TRBV7-2 and TRBJ2-7; weak D call: TRBD2 (5 bases). Per germline, CDR1 SGHTA and CDR2 FQGNSA. Trimming pared 0 bases from V and 3 bases from J, leaving 9 bases between. The CDR3 contains 14 residues. CDR3 loop: CASSLAGEVYEQYF. CDR3 nucleotides: TGTGCCAGCAGCTTAGCGGGAGAGGTCTACGAGCAGTACTTC.

This clonotype occurred many times. V usage is TRBV28 and J usage is TRBJ1-2; TRBD1 matches 7 bases. This CDR3 comprises 11 residues. CDR1 is MDHEN and CDR2 is SYDVKM in the germline V gene. Trimming cost V 10 bases and J 7 bases; bases outside gene matches: 6. CDR3 sequence: CATETGSGYTF. In DNA form, the CDR3 reads TGTGCCACAGAGACAGGGTCTGGCTACACCTTC.

This clonotype was seen many times. The chain is built from TRBV5-1 and TRBJ1-1, with D perhaps matching TRBD1 (6 bases). V shed 7 bases and J shed 6 bases, with 16 bases lying between them. Germline CDR1 reads SGHRS; CDR2 reads YFSETQ. The CDR3 loop spans 13 amino acids. In DNA form, the CDR3 reads TGCGCCAGCGCTCAGGGGTCTGGGGCTGAAGCTTTCTTT. Translating gives CASAQGSGAEAFF. Using reference TRBV5-1 and TRBJ1-1 for the parts outside the CDR3, the full variable domain is KAGVTQTPRYLIKTRGQQVTLSCSPISGHRSVSWYQQTPGQGLQFLFEYFSETQRNKGNFPGRFSGRQFSNSRSEMNVSTLELGDSALYLCASAQGSGAEAFFGQGTRLTVV.

This clonotype was observed many times. The chain carries TRBV28 and TRBJ2-3; 9 nucleotides align to TRBD2. This CDR3 has 16 residues. Looked up from germline, CDR1 is MDHEN and CDR2 is SYDVKM. Losses at the gene ends were 4 bases for V and 4 bases for J; bases not matched to a gene: 9. CDR3 sequence reads: CASSSRVAGDSDTQYF. CDR3 DNA: TGTGCCAGCAGTTCCCGAGTAGCGGGAGATTCAGATACGCAGTATTTT. The whole variable domain, remainder taken from reference TRBV28 and TRBJ2-3, is DVKVTQSSRYLVKRTGEKVFLECVQDMDHENMFWYRQDPGLGLRLIYFSYDVKMKEKGDIPEGYSVSREKKERFSLILESASTNQTSMYLCASSSRVAGDSDTQYFGPGTRLTVL.

The genes are TRBV18 and TRBJ2-3, with D perhaps TRBD1 (6 bases). V was cut by 5 bases and J by 3 bases, with 15 bases left in between. CDR1 and CDR2 from the germline V gene are KGHSH and LQKENI. This CDR3 spans 15 amino acids. CDR3 protein: CASSALQGRTDTQYF. For the CDR3, the DNA is TGTGCCAGCTCAGCACTACAGGGTCGGACAGATACGCAGTATTTT. Full variable domain (missing parts from reference TRBV18 and TRBJ2-3): NAGVMQNPRHLVRRRGQEARLRCSPMKGHSHVYWYRQLPEEGLKFMVYLQKENIIDESGMPKERFSAEFPKEGPSILRIQQVVRGDSAAYFCASSALQGRTDTQYFGPGTRLTVL.

This clonotype was counted at least ten times. The rearrangement joins TRBV15 to TRBJ1-1, with D possibly being TRBD1 (5 bases). V dropped 0 bases and J dropped 5 bases, with 13 bases sitting between them. The CDR3 is made up of 15 amino acids. Germline CDR1 reads LNHNV; CDR2 reads YYDKDF (reference sequence). CDR3 residues: CATSRERVGGTEAFF. The DNA of the CDR3 is TGTGCCACCAGCAGAGAACGGGTTGGGGGAACTGAAGCTTTCTTT.

In this sample, this clonotype turned up many times. The V and J genes are TRBV4-3 and TRBJ1-6; D not certain. Trimming stripped 0 bases from V and 5 bases from J, with 8 bases between. CDR1 and CDR2 from the germline V gene are LGHNA and YSLEER. This CDR3 is built from 15 residues. The CDR3 region is CASSQEYGDNSPLHF. CDR3 coding DNA: TGCGCCAGCAGCCAAGAATACGGGGATAATTCACCCCTCCACTTT.

This clonotype was found many times. The genes are TRBV5-1 and TRBJ2-3; TRBD2 matches at 9 bases. Germline V gene sequence: CDR1 SGHRS, CDR2 YFSETQ. The CDR3 totals 16 residues. V dropped 4 bases and J dropped 1; count of bases not matched to a gene: 7. The CDR3 DNA reads TGCGCCAGCAGCCGAATAGCGGGAGCCGGCACAGATACGCAGTATTTT. Protein product: CASSRIAGAGTDTQYF.

This clonotype appeared many times. V and J are TRBV20-1 and TRBJ1-2; D is possibly TRBD1 (5 bases). The CDR3 runs to 13 residues. Germline CDR1 DFQATT, CDR2 SNEGSKA (reference sequence). Trimming pared 1 base from V and 7 bases from J, leaving 13 bases between. The CDR3 DNA reads TGCAGTGCTAGAGTACAGGACCGGCGTGGCTACACCTTC. Its protein is CSARVQDRRGYTF.

This clonotype was counted at least ten times. V gene TRBV20-1 combines with J gene TRBJ2-7; 11 bases match TRBD1. V shed 5 bases, J shed 2 bases, and the junction held 5 bases outside the gene matches. Germline V gene lookup returns CDR1 DFQATT and CDR2 SNEGSKA (reference sequence). The CDR3 length is 14 residues. The CDR3: CSAGGQGVTYEQYF. The CDR3 coding sequence is TGCAGTGCTGGGGGACAGGGGGTAACCTACGAGCAGTACTTC.